The 7 T cell receptor beta chains below come from one sample, sequenced in a study of CD8 T cells in ankylosing spondylitis. TCRdb redid the calling of the 5' RACE reads with MiXCR, one entry per CDR3 protein. The table lists about 200,000 distinct CDR3 sequences, 13% of them singletons. Sequenced input: blood, either unsorted or a sorted T cell fraction (not recorded which). The source is a male donor with ankylosing spondylitis or in good health (not recorded which).

The rearrangement joins TRBV7-6 to TRBJ2-7; TRBD1 is a possible D gene (5 bases). The germline V gene encodes CDR1 SGHVS and CDR2 FNYEAQ. With 5 bases removed from V and 2 bases from J, the gap between germline ends came to 10 bases. The CDR3 consists of 13 residues. The CDR3 loop reads CASSIGAPYEQYF. CDR3 in DNA: TGTGCCAGCAGCATAGGGGCCCCCTACGAGCAGTACTTC.

This clonotype appeared a few times. The rearrangement joins TRBV6-1 to TRBJ2-7; D gene uncertain. The CDR3 contains 15 residues. Germline loops: CDR1 MNHNS, CDR2 SASEGT. Trimming shortened V by 5 bases and J by 0 bases, and 14 bases separated the two germline ends. CDR3 in amino acids: CASSTGPPSSYEQYF. CDR3 nucleotide sequence: TGTGCCAGCAGTACCGGGCCACCGAGCTCCTACGAGCAGTACTTC.

The J gene is TRBJ2-7, the V gene TRBV27, with 9 bases fitting TRBD1. The J segment lost 2 bases and the V segment lost 2 bases, leaving 10 bases of the junction unmatched. The germline V gene encodes CDR1 MNHEY and CDR2 SMNVEV (reference sequence). CDR3 length equals 17 residues. CDR3 coding DNA: TGTGCCAGCAGTTTAGGTCCTTTACGGGACAGGGCCTACGAGCAGTACTTC. Amino acids: CASSLGPLRDRAYEQYF.

This clonotype has just a few counts. The CDR3 nucleotides read TGTGCCACCAGCGGGGCCGGGACACACCATAACTATGGCTACACCTTC. Translated, it gives CATSGAGTHHNYGYTF. This chain uses TRBV15 with TRBJ1-2; perhaps TRBD1 as D (6 bases). CDR3 length: 16 amino acids. Germline V gives CDR1 LNHNV, CDR2 YYDKDF (reference sequence). V was pared by 5 bases and J by 1 base, with 17 bases between.

The chain links TRBV12-3 or TRBV12-4 to TRBJ2-7, with D possibly TRBD2 on 5 matching bases. Trimming shortened V by 10 bases and J by 0 bases, and 16 bases separated the two germline ends. The CDR3 loop spans 14 amino acids. The CDR3 protein is CANSHGIPSYEQYF. CDR3 nucleotide sequence: TGTGCCAACTCCCACGGGATACCCTCCTACGAGCAGTACTTC.

The rearrangement uses TRBV27 and TRBJ2-3; D may be TRBD2 (6 bases). V lost 6 bases, J lost 0 bases, and 13 bases lay in between. This CDR3 spans 15 amino acids. Germline V gives CDR1 MNHEY, CDR2 SMNVEV (reference sequence). This CDR3 is CASRPGGISTDTQYF. The CDR3 region has the DNA TGTGCCAGCAGGCCTGGGGGGATCAGCACAGATACGCAGTATTTT.

The chain employs TRBV29-1 and TRBJ2-1; 7 nucleotides line up with TRBD1. Germline assignment: CDR1 SQVTM and CDR2 ANQGSEA. This CDR3 has 15 residues. V trimming: 0 bases; J trimming: 9 bases; junction bases outside the gene matches: 11. CDR3 sequence reads: CSVEDSGQTGLEQFF. CDR3 coding DNA: TGCAGCGTTGAAGACTCTGGGCAGACAGGGCTTGAGCAGTTCTTC.